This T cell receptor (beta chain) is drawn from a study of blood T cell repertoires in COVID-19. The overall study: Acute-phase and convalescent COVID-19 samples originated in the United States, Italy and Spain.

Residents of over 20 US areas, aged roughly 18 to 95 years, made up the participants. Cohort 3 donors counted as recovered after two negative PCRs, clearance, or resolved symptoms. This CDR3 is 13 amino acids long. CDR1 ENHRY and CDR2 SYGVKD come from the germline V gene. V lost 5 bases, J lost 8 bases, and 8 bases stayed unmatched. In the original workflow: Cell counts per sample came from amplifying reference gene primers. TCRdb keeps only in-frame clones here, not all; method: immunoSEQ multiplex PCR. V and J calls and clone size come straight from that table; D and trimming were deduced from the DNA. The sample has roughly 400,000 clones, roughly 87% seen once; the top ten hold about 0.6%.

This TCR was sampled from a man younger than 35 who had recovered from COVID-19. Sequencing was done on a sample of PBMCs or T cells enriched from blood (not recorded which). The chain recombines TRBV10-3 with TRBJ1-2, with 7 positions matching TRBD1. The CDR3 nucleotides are TGTGCCATCAGTTTAGACAGGGCGAGAGGCTACACCTTC. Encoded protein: CAISLDRARGYTF.